These T cell receptor beta chains were read from a single sample in a study of immune heterogeneity within non-small cell lung tumors. TCRdb re-analysed the multiplex PCR reads in MiXCR, keeping a single row per CDR3 protein. The sample yields about 15,000 distinct CDR3 sequences, 25% to 35% seen once. Sequenced input: lung tumor tissue. The receptors here all came from a middle-aged man with non-small cell lung cancer. CDR3s include the opening cysteine and the closing phenylalanine or tryptophan. A D gene is named only where the DNA matches it firmly. Part of the rows lack a size; the others show once, few, many or a class for expanded clones.

V gene	clone size	J gene	D gene	CDR3 protein	CDR3 DNA
TRBV7-2	few	TRBJ2-1	.	CASSSLYNEQFF	TGTGCCAGCAGCTCCCTTTACAATGAGCAGTTCTTC
TRBV19	many	TRBJ2-5	.	CASSIVSGETQYF	TGTGCCAGTAGTATAGTCAGTGGGGAGACCCAGTACTTC
TRBV15	many	TRBJ2-2	.	CATSRGVTGELFF	TGTGCCACCAGCAGAGGTGTAACCGGGGAGCTGTTTTTT
TRBV5-5	.	TRBJ2-6	.	CASSQQSSGANVLTF	TGTGCCAGCAGCCAACAGAGCTCTGGGGCCAACGTCCTGACTTTC
TRBV12-3/TRBV12-4	many	TRBJ2-5	.	CASSLTTGETQYF	TGTGCCAGCAGTTTAACTACCGGAGAGACCCAGTACTTC
TRBV6-1	.	TRBJ2-1	TRBD2	CPSTYRAGTSGRTYYNEQFF	TGTCCCAGCACGTATCGGGCCGGGACTAGCGGGAGGACTTACTACAATGAGCAGTTCTTC
TRBV6-2/TRBV6-3	.	TRBJ2-4	.	CASSWLGASNIQYF	TGTGCCAGTTCATGGCTAGGTGCGAGTAACATTCAGTACTTC
TRBV20-1	few	TRBJ2-5	.	CSARDVGAGAMRETHYF	.
TRBV5-1	few	TRBJ2-7	.	CASSFGFSDGLDF	TGCGCCAGCAGCTTTGGTTTTTCGGACGGCCTGGACTTC
TRBV20-1	medium-sized	TRBJ1-2	.	CSASWGVKDYGYTF	TGCAGTGCTAGTTGGGGGGTTAAGGACTATGGCTACACCTTC
TRBV3-1	.	TRBJ2-5	TRBD1	CASSRDRVRETQYF	TGTGCCAGCAGCCGGGACAGGGTACGAGAGACCCAGTACTTC
TRBV9	medium-sized	TRBJ1-5	.	CASSLYGALNQPQHF	TGTGCCAGCAGTCTTTATGGGGCTTTGAATCAGCCCCAGCATTTT
TRBV19	few	TRBJ2-2	.	CDSSNTGELFF	TGTGACAGTAGTAACACCGGGGAGCTGTTTTTT
TRBV5-6	.	TRBJ2-1	.	CASSLERNNEQFF	TGTGCCAGCAGCTTGGAACGGAACAATGAGCAGTTCTTC
TRBV9	.	TRBJ1-1	.	CASSVVAGGNTEAFF	TGTGCCAGCAGCGTAGTGGCCGGAGGGAACACTGAAGCTTTCTTT
TRBV29-1	few	TRBJ2-3	TRBD1	CSGKPGQHTDTQYF	TGCAGCGGCAAACCGGGACAGCACACAGATACGCAGTATTTT
TRBV6-2/TRBV6-3	many	TRBJ2-3	.	CASTLTAGTDTQYF	TGTGCCAGCACCTTGACTGCGGGCACAGATACGCAGTATTTT
TRBV2	few	TRBJ1-2	TRBD1	CASSQQGQGTF	TGTGCCAGCAGCCAACAGGGGCAGGGCACCTTC
TRBV9	many	TRBJ2-1	TRBD1	CASSPQFSGTAYNEQFF	TGTGCCAGCAGCCCCCAGTTTAGTGGGACAGCCTACAATGAGCAGTTCTTC
TRBV4-1	.	TRBJ2-7	TRBD2	CASSPAPPTSANGRTGYEQYF	TGCGCCAGCAGCCCAGCCCCACCGACTAGCGCGAACGGTCGTACCGGGTACGAGCAGTACTTC
TRBV6-1	medium-sized	TRBJ2-5	TRBD2	CASRGAGVGETQYF	TGTGCCAGCAGAGGAGCGGGAGTGGGTGAGACCCAGTACTTC
TRBV7-3	many	TRBJ2-1	.	CASSSVGLGTEQFF	TGTGCCAGCAGCTCCGTAGGTTTGGGGACTGAGCAGTTCTTC
TRBV12-3/TRBV12-4	medium-sized	TRBJ2-7	.	CASSFSTGKPYEQYF	TGTGCCAGCAGTTTCTCGACCGGGAAGCCCTACGAGCAGTACTTC
TRBV6-1	medium-sized	TRBJ2-7	.	CASSEGSKAGGEQYF	TGTGCCAGCAGTGAAGGATCGAAGGCCGGAGGCGAGCAGTACTTC
TRBV19	few	TRBJ2-1	TRBD2	CASSGTSFIEQFF	TGTGCCAGTAGTGGGACTAGCTTTATTGAGCAGTTCTTC
TRBV6-1	many	TRBJ2-7	.	CASGRISYEQYF	TGTGCCAGCGGTAGAATCTCCTACGAGCAGTACTTC
TRBV7-9	.	TRBJ2-1	.	CASSSMDLKGEQFF	TGTGCCAGCAGCTCGATGGACCTGAAGGGTGAGCAGTTCTTC
TRBV15	.	TRBJ1-4	.	CATSAVQYYNEKLFF	TGTGCCACCAGCGCTGTGCAGTACTACAATGAAAAACTGTTTTTT
TRBV5-1	.	TRBJ2-2	.	CANSRLASNTGELFF	TGCGCCAACAGCCGTCTCGCCTCGAACACCGGGGAGCTGTTTTTT
TRBV6-1	medium-sized	TRBJ2-7	.	CASREGGGVGEQYF	TGTGCCAGCCGAGAGGGAGGTGGGGTTGGGGAGCAGTACTTC
TRBV6-1	many	TRBJ2-1	TRBD1	CASRAGTGTINEQFF	TGTGCCAGCAGGGCCGGGACAGGGACCATCAATGAGCAGTTCTTC
TRBV12-3/TRBV12-4	many	TRBJ2-1	.	CASRLRSGTEQFF	TGTGCCAGCAGACTGAGGAGCGGTACTGAGCAGTTCTTC
TRBV5-1	many	TRBJ2-7	TRBD2	CASSWTSGTYEQYF	TGCGCCAGCAGCTGGACTAGCGGTACTTACGAGCAGTACTTC
TRBV7-2	few	TRBJ1-2	.	CASSLTSRDPGYTF	TGTGCCAGCAGCTTAACCTCCAGGGATCCTGGCTACACCTTC
TRBV5-8	many	TRBJ1-5	.	CASSPRGGSNQPQHF	TGTGCCAGCAGCCCTAGGGGCGGTAGCAATCAGCCCCAGCATTTT
TRBV24-1	few	TRBJ2-3	.	CATSDFRGTQYF	TGTGCCACCAGTGATTTCAGGGGCACGCAGTATTTT
TRBV5-1	.	TRBJ1-1	.	CASSPGGGRSTEAFF	TGCGCCAGCAGCCCCGGGGGGGGGAGGTCCACTGAAGCTTTCTTT
TRBV7-8	many	TRBJ2-7	.	CASSWDQAYEQYF	TGTGCCAGCAGCTGGGACCAAGCCTACGAGCAGTACTTC
TRBV11-2	medium-sized	TRBJ2-7	.	CASSFPGFDEQYF	TGTGCCAGCAGCTTTCCAGGCTTTGACGAGCAGTACTTC
TRBV5-1	many	TRBJ2-2	.	CASSLGHANTGELFF	TGCGCCAGCAGCTTGGGACACGCTAACACCGGGGAGCTGTTTTTT
TRBV20-1	few	TRBJ2-1	.	CSARGAGGRTNEQFF	TGCAGTGCTAGGGGGGCGGGCGGGAGAACCAATGAGCAGTTCTTC
TRBV20-1	.	TRBJ2-5	TRBD2	CSAKTSGGTQYF	TGCAGTGCCAAGACTAGCGGGGGGACCCAGTACTTC
TRBV6-1	once	TRBJ1-1	.	CASTNGGATEASF	TGTGCCAGCACGAATGGGGGGGCCACTGAAGCTTCCTTT
TRBV11-3	.	TRBJ2-2	TRBD2	CASLLAGDTGELFF	TGTGCCAGCTTGCTAGCGGGAGACACCGGGGAGCTGTTTTTT
TRBV20-1	many	TRBJ1-6	.	CSARVGQIYSPLHF	TGCAGTGCTAGAGTGGGGCAGATCTACTCACCCCTCCACTTT
TRBV25-1	few	TRBJ2-5	.	CASSEFIGQETQYF	TGTGCCAGCAGTGAATTTATAGGTCAGGAGACCCAGTACTTC
TRBV20-1	.	TRBJ2-5	TRBD2	CSATGGGMETQYF	TGCAGTGCAACGGGGGGAGGTATGGAGACCCAGTACTTC
TRBV9	few	TRBJ2-1	TRBD2	CASSAGLADYYNEQFF	TGTGCCAGCAGCGCCGGACTAGCGGACTACTACAATGAGCAGTTCTTC
TRBV24-1	many	TRBJ1-2	.	CATSDTQGNDYGYTF	TGTGCCACCAGTGATACACAGGGTAATGACTATGGCTACACCTTC
TRBV20-1	once	TRBJ2-3	.	CIARAKDTQYF	TGCATTGCCCGGGCGAAAGATACGCAGTATTTT
TRBV19	few	TRBJ1-2	TRBD1	CAGSASRGNIYGYTF	TGTGCCGGTAGTGCCTCCAGGGGGAACATTTATGGCTACACCTTC
TRBV2	few	TRBJ2-1	.	CASSATWGDNEQFF	TGTGCCAGCAGTGCCACTTGGGGGGACAATGAGCAGTTCTTC
TRBV24-1	.	TRBJ2-3	.	CATRRRTDFGDTQYF	TGTGCCACCCGCCGGAGGACAGACTTCGGGGATACGCAGTATTTT